What follows is one T cell receptor (beta chain) and its context. There is no known antigen for this receptor. Within one base of it there is no much larger clone, and no base qualities were kept. Whole blood was collected in K2EDTA tubes by collaborating institutions according to the institutions' own protocols. Collaborator samples were shipped for TCRbeta analysis as frozen whole blood, isolated PBMCs, or DNA extracted from either sample type. V and J are truncated by 1 base and 5 bases respectively, leaving an intervening sequence of 10 bases. The germline V gene yields SGHRS for CDR1 and YFSETQ for CDR2. The CDR3 goes from the cysteine to the phenylalanine over 15 residues. Just CDR3 DNA is preserved here, 45 bases in frame from base 1. These data belong to a study of blood T cell repertoires in COVID-19 (dated by TCRdb to 2020 to 2022). A note on the overall study: The collaborator samples originated in the United States, Italy and Spain and spanned the acute and convalescent phases of COVID-19. The prospective study material was composed of cDNA or gDNA derived from T cells, B-cell-depleted T cells, or PBMCs. Subjects who had been exposed to COVID-19, were actively infected with it, or had recovered from it provided the deeply sampled blood TCRbeta repertoires that made up the dataset. A freely available public database, intended as a resource for researchers studying the immune response to SARS-CoV-2, is where the repertoires were released. Samples were obtained from the ongoing ImmuneRACE study (first 160 participants) and from about 1,300 subjects provided by 6 global collaborators. The sample metadata nearly always contained a de-identified subject ID, COVID-19 status, age in years and sex. Where available, HLA class I and class II types were obtained from metadata supplied by the sample provider rather than from assay-based typing. The paper's findings and limits, for the study overall: The quantity of clinical and demographic metadata differed by source and by participant and was supplied without curation.

TCRbeta CDR3 regions were amplified from genomic DNA using the immunoSEQ Assay, a bias-controlled multiplex PCR. The published analysis was carried out like this. Within the assay, amplification of reference gene primers was used to estimate how many nucleated cells each sample contained. Sequence reads were collapsed and filtered to measure the absolute abundance of every unique TCRbeta CDR3 rearrangement. For each sample, productive Simpson clonality was calculated by taking the square root of Simpson's diversity index across productive rearrangements. TCRdb provides this immuneACCESS table in a form limited to in-frame rearrangements. Some clones are lacking; in checked studies, under half of them reflect an unresolved V gene, and why the rest are absent is not known. That table supplies the V and J calls and clone size; D and trimming were determined from the DNA. The table for this sample lists some 67,000 clones; 75% to 85% of them were counted only once. The ten top clones hold roughly 6% of the sample.

The chain is made from TRBV5-1 and TRBJ1-6; tentative D gene TRBD1, with 5 bases matching. This sequence originates from an older woman with acute or convalescent COVID-19. Sequencing used peripheral blood. CDR3 sequence: CASSLKGNNNSPLHF. The base sequence is TGCGCCAGCAGCTTGAAGGGGAACAATAATTCACCCCTCCACTTT.